A selection of T cell receptor beta chains follows, all from one sample in a study of neurological immune-mediated disorders. One entry per CDR3 protein, called by TCRdb with MiXCR from the 5' RACE reads. The repertoire includes around 25,000 distinct CDR3 sequences, about 13% of them detected once, and under 15% sits in the top ten. Material: PBMCs. The receptors were sampled from an older woman with HTLV-1-associated myelopathy (HAM/TSP). Each CDR3 is given with its conserved first and last residue. The D gene is left open where the match is weak. Rows may omit the clone size; those that give it use once, few, many or a size class.

>many|TRBJ1-1|TRBV5-1|TRBD1
TGCGCCAGCAGCTTATATGGGACAGGGAACACTGAAGCTTTCTTT
CASSLYGTGNTEAFF
>many|TRBJ1-5|TRBV5-1|.
TGCGCCAGCACCCCGCCCCAGCATTTT
CASTPPQHF
>many|TRBJ2-1|TRBV7-8|TRBD2
TGTGCCAGCAGCTTATCGGCAACGGGGGGTGAGCAGTTCTTC
CASSLSATGGEQFF
>many|TRBJ2-7|TRBV6-1|.
TGTGCCAGCACCCGGGACCTTTCCTACGAGCAGTACTTC
CASTRDLSYEQYF
>many|TRBJ2-1|TRBV25-1|TRBD2
TGTGCCAGCACCTCGGGACTAGCGGGACCTGAGCAGTTCTTC
CASTSGLAGPEQFF
>many|TRBJ2-1|TRBV20-1|TRBD1
TGCAGTGCTTGGGACAGGGGTTTCAATGAGCAGTTCTTC
CSAWDRGFNEQFF
>many|TRBJ2-3|TRBV20-1|TRBD2
TGCAGTGCTAGCGAGCTAGCGGGGGTCACAGATACGCAGTATTTT
CSASELAGVTDTQYF
>many|TRBJ1-1|TRBV10-3|.
TGTGCCATCAGTGACGCGGGGGGAACTGAAGCTTTCTTT
CAISDAGGTEAFF
>many|TRBJ1-1|TRBV4-1|.
TGCGCCAGCAGCCATGGGGAGGGCAGGGGCACTGAAGCTTTCTTT
CASSHGEGRGTEAFF
>many|TRBJ1-5|TRBV20-1|.
TGCAGTGCCACCGGATGGGGGTTCAGCAATCAGCCCCAGCATTTT
CSATGWGFSNQPQHF
>many|TRBJ1-2|TRBV27|.
TGTGCCAGCAGTTTGACTGGACAGAGCTATGGCTACACCTTC
CASSLTGQSYGYTF
>many|TRBJ2-1|TRBV29-1|.
TGCAGCGTTGTGCTCGCCCCCCTCGGGAATGAGCAGTTCTTC
CSVVLAPLGNEQFF
>many|TRBJ2-5|TRBV10-1|.
TGCGCCAGCAGTTTCGACGGTTCCCAAGAGACCCAGTACTTC
CASSFDGSQETQYF
>many|TRBJ2-7|TRBV5-5|.
TGTGCCAGCAGCTTGCCCCTACCCTACGAGCAGTACTTC
CASSLPLPYEQYF
>many|TRBJ2-2|TRBV4-1|TRBD1
TGCGCCAGCATTAGCGCAGGGGGGAACACCGGGGAGCTGTTTTTT
CASISAGGNTGELFF
>many|TRBJ2-5|TRBV5-4|TRBD2
TGTGCCAGCAGCTCGACTAGCGGGATACAAGAGACCCAGTACTTC
CASSSTSGIQETQYF
>many|TRBJ2-1|TRBV10-3|.
TGTGCCATCACCGACATTGGTGAGCAGTTCTTC
CAITDIGEQFF
>many|TRBJ2-7|TRBV5-1|TRBD1
TGCGCCAGCAGCTTTACCGGGACAGGGGGCGGCCACGAGCAGTACTTC
CASSFTGTGGGHEQYF
>many|TRBJ2-7|TRBV5-1|.
TGCGCCAGCAGTCCGAGCGACTCCTACGAGCAGTACTTC
CASSPSDSYEQYF
>many|TRBJ2-2|TRBV19|.
TGTGCCTCTTCGAGAGGGGCGAACACCGGGGAGCTGTTTTTT
CASSRGANTGELFF
>.|TRBJ1-1|TRBV4-2|.
TGTGCCAGCAGCCAAGACAGGGGCCCGCCAACTGAAGCTTTCTTT
CASSQDRGPPTEAFF
>many|TRBJ2-7|TRBV20-1|TRBD1
TGCAGTGCTGCTCAACCCACGGGACAGGTCGATTACGAGCAGTACTTC
CSAAQPTGQVDYEQYF
>many|TRBJ2-1|TRBV20-1|TRBD2
TGCAGTGCTAGAGAAAGCGGGAGGGCAGGGACTGAGCAGTTCTTC
CSARESGRAGTEQFF
>many|TRBJ1-2|TRBV5-1|.
TGCGCCAGCAGATATGGGATTTTGGACTATGGCTACACCTTC
CASRYGILDYGYTF
>few|TRBJ2-1|TRBV12-3/TRBV12-4|TRBD1
TGTGCCAGCAGGCCGGACAGGGGGTTTCTTCATAGCAATGAGCAGTTCTTC
CASRPDRGFLHSNEQFF
>many|TRBJ2-1|TRBV20-1|TRBD2
TGCAGTGCTAGGGGGACTAGCGGGTCCGGGGATGAGCAGTTCTTC
CSARGTSGSGDEQFF
>many|TRBJ2-7|TRBV10-3|.
TGTGCCATCAGTGAGTCGTTGACCCTCTCCTACGAGCAGTACTTC
CAISESLTLSYEQYF
>many|TRBJ2-3|TRBV7-2|.
TGTGCCAGCAGCTCTTTCAGAGGCACAGATACGCAGTATTTT
CASSSFRGTDTQYF
>many|TRBJ2-3|TRBV3-1|.
TGTGCCAGCAGGCAAGCACCCCACTCAGATACGCAGTATTTT
CASRQAPHSDTQYF
>few|TRBJ2-2|TRBV19|TRBD1
TGTGCCAGTAGTCCGACGACAGGGCTTCTCGTTTTT
CASSPTTGLLVF
>.|TRBJ1-3|TRBV5-1|.
TGCGCCAGCAGCTTCCTTCCGGGACCTATCTTTGGAAACACCATATATTTT
CASSFLPGPIFGNTIYF
>many|TRBJ1-5|TRBV6-2/TRBV6-3|.
TGTGCCAGCAGTTACAGGGGACATCAGCCCCAGCATTTT
CASSYRGHQPQHF
>many|TRBJ2-1|TRBV7-2|.
TGTGCCAGCAGCTCACATGGGCACAATGAGCAGTTCTTC
CASSSHGHNEQFF
>many|TRBJ1-4|TRBV20-1|.
TGCAGTGCTAGACGCCCACCTCATGAAAAACTGTTTTTT
CSARRPPHEKLFF
>.|TRBJ1-3|TRBV19|.
TGTGCCAGTAGTATTGGGAACTCTGGAAACACCATATATTTT
CASSIGNSGNTIYF
>many|TRBJ1-1|TRBV7-2|TRBD1
TGTGCCAGCAGCTTAGTACGACAGGGCGTTGAAGCTTTCTTT
CASSLVRQGVEAFF
>medium-sized|TRBJ2-1|TRBV15|.
TGTGCCACCAGCAGAGGGGCAGGGTACAATGAGCAGTTCTTC
CATSRGAGYNEQFF
>many|TRBJ2-5|TRBV2|TRBD1
TGTGCCACGGGACAGCAAGAGACCCAGTACTTC
CATGQQETQYF
>few|TRBJ2-1|TRBV7-9|TRBD1
TGTGCCACTCTCCGGGACAGGGGAAATGAGCAGTTCTTC
CATLRDRGNEQFF
>many|TRBJ1-1|TRBV3-1|.
TGTGCCAGCAGCGACGCCGCGGGTGAAGCTTTCTTT
CASSDAAGEAFF
>many|TRBJ2-1|TRBV21-1|.
TGTGCCAGCGTCTCCCCGGGACTAGCGGGGGGGGCTTTCTACAATGAGCAGTTCTTC
CASVSPGLAGGAFYNEQFF